Shown below are 30 T cell receptor beta chains from a single sample sequenced in a study of T cell responses to AZD1222 COVID-19 vaccine. Data came from immunoSEQ multiplex PCR; TCRdb stores just in-frame clones and leaves some out. The sample shows about 150,000 clones, 88% of them seen only once. Sequencing was performed on peripheral blood, taken on day 0 of AZD1222 vaccination. Receptors originate from an adult in good health.

The chain combines TRBV11-2 with TRBJ1-2, with TRBD1 identical over 9 bases. With 1 base clipped from V and 7 bases from J, the junction kept 7 bases outside the gene matches. From germline, CDR1 is SGHAT and CDR2 FQNNGV. CDR3 length: 15 amino acids. CDR3 in amino acids: CASSLGTGAAGGYTF. The CDR3 coding sequence is TGTGCCAGCAGCTTAGGGACAGGGGCGGCTGGTGGCTACACCTTC. Filled out from reference TRBV11-2 and TRBJ1-2, the complete variable domain reads EAGVAQSPRYKIIEKRQSVAFWCNPISGHATLYWYQQILGQGPKLLIQFQNNGVVDDSQLPKDRFSAERLKGVDSTLKIQPAKLEDSAVYLCASSLGTGAAGGYTFGSGTRLTVV.

This chain uses TRBV27 with TRBJ2-7; the D is unclear. This CDR3 has 11 residues. With 3 bases removed from V and 7 bases from J, the gap between germline ends came to 7 bases. Germline V gene lookup returns CDR1 MNHEY and CDR2 SMNVEV (reference sequence). CDR3 in amino acids: CASSFFGEQYF. In nucleotides, the CDR3 is TGTGCCAGCAGTTTCTTTGGTGAGCAGTACTTC.

This chain uses TRBV5-1 with TRBJ2-7; TRBD1 agrees at 9 bases. CDR1 is SGHRS and CDR2 is YFSETQ in the germline V gene. Trimming at V came to 0 bases and at J to 5 bases, leaving 3 bases not matched to a gene. This CDR3 comprises 14 residues. The CDR3, as DNA: TGCGCCAGCAGCTTGGGGGACAGGGCCCACGAGCAGTACTTC. It is translated as CASSLGDRAHEQYF.

The chain couples TRBV6-2 or TRBV6-3 to TRBJ1-2; maybe TRBD1 (6 bases). Germline lookup yields CDR1 MNHEY and CDR2 SVGEGT. The CDR3 has 13 amino acids. Trimming removed 2 bases at V and 6 bases at J, with 10 bases between. The DNA of the CDR3 is TGTGCCAGCAGTTACCGAGGGGGGCATGGCTACACCTTC. As protein: CASSYRGGHGYTF.

CDR3 in amino acids: CASSLRDASYEQYF. The DNA for the CDR3 is TGTGCCAGCAGTCTCCGGGACGCATCCTACGAGCAGTACTTC. This chain uses TRBV6-6 with TRBJ2-7, with D perhaps assigned TRBD1 or TRBD2 (5 bases each). CDR1 and CDR2 from the germline V gene are MNHNY and SVGAGI (reference sequence). The V gene lost 5 bases and the J gene lost 1 base, with 12 bases spanning the gap. This CDR3 spans 14 amino acids.

The count of this clone is one. This same CDR3 is encoded by further DNA sequences in the sample. This chain joins TRBV9 and TRBJ1-2; D not certain. Trimming pared 0 bases from V and 4 bases from J, leaving 13 bases between. Germline V gives CDR1 SGDLS, CDR2 YYNGEE. The CDR3 is made up of 15 amino acids. Written as DNA, the CDR3 is TGTGCCAGCAGCGTAGAGGGCTCTGGACGCTATGGCTACACCTTC. Protein sequence: CASSVEGSGRYGYTF.

This clone has only one observation. The rearrangement joins TRBV7-9 to TRBJ2-7; 7 bases agree with TRBD1. The CDR3 sequence is 14 residues long. V shed 1 base, J shed 6 bases, and the junction held 6 bases outside the gene matches. From germline, CDR1 is SEHNR and CDR2 FQNEAQ (reference sequence). The CDR3 nucleotides read TGTGCCAGCAGCTTAGTAACAGGGGAGTCCGAGCAGTACTTC. Encoded protein: CASSLVTGESEQYF.

The chain has TRBV6-1 and TRBJ2-1, with 9 bases aligning to TRBD2. The germline V gene has CDR1 MNHNS and CDR2 SASEGT. V lost 0 bases, J lost 6 bases, and 3 bases stayed unmatched. The CDR3 sequence is 15 residues long. The CDR3 is CASSEASGGFNEQFF. CDR3 coding DNA: TGTGCCAGCAGTGAAGCTAGCGGGGGATTCAATGAGCAGTTCTTC.

V usage is TRBV3-1 (or the pseudogene TRBV3-2) and J usage is TRBJ2-1; tentative D call: TRBD1 (6 bases). The CDR3 extends over 14 amino acids. V was clipped by 4 bases and J by 4 bases, with 11 bases between them. Germline V CDR1 and CDR2: LGHDT, YNNKEL (reference sequence). The chain's CDR3 is CASSPVGQYNEQFF. CDR3 nucleotide sequence: TGTGCCAGCAGCCCCGTAGGACAGTACAATGAGCAGTTCTTC.

CDR3 nucleotides: TGTGCCAGCAGCCCACGGGCAGCTAATGAAAAACTGTTTTTT. This gives the protein CASSPRAANEKLFF. This chain connects TRBV5-5 to TRBJ1-4; D is unclear. The germline gives CDR1 SGHKS, CDR2 YYEKEE (reference sequence). The length of the CDR3 is 14 residues. V was clipped by 4 bases and J by 3 bases, with 10 bases between them. The whole variable domain, remainder taken from reference TRBV5-5 and TRBJ1-4, is DAGVTQSPTHLIKTRGQQVTLRCSPISGHKSVSWYQQVLGQGPQFIFQYYEKEERGRGNFPDRFSARQFPNYSSELNVNALLLGDSALYLCASSPRAANEKLFFGSGTQLSVL.

This chain joins TRBV5-8 and TRBJ1-5; D not certain. Germline V gives CDR1 SGHTS, CDR2 YDEGEE. The CDR3 spans 16 residues. V was pared by 4 bases and J by 0 bases, with 14 bases between. CDR3 sequence reads: CASSPDGRYSNQPQHF. The CDR3 coding sequence is TGTGCCAGCAGCCCCGACGGGAGATATAGCAATCAGCCCCAGCATTTT. The whole variable domain, filled in from reference TRBV5-8 and TRBJ1-5, reads EAGVTQSPTHLIKTRGQQATLRCSPISGHTSVYWYQQALGLGLQFLLWYDEGEERNRGNFPPRFSGRQFPNYSSELNVNALELEDSALYLCASSPDGRYSNQPQHFGDGTRLSIL.

The chain links TRBV28 to TRBJ1-2, with 7 bases that match TRBD1. With 11 bases clipped from V and 0 bases from J, the junction kept 9 bases outside the gene matches. Per germline, CDR1 MDHEN and CDR2 SYDVKM. The CDR3 runs to 14 residues. CDR3: CALQGGQSNYGYTF. CDR3 bases: TGTGCCCTTCAAGGGGGACAGTCTAACTATGGCTACACCTTC.

The chain joins TRBV9 to TRBJ2-6; D is possibly TRBD2 (5 bases). Germline lookup yields CDR1 SGDLS and CDR2 YYNGEE. Deletions cut 1 base from V and 17 bases from J, with 10 bases between. The CDR3 loop spans 11 amino acids. The CDR3 region is CASSVPRVVTF. The CDR3 DNA follows: TGTGCCAGCAGCGTACCGAGGGTCGTGACTTTC.

The chain uses TRBV25-1 and TRBJ1-5; unclear D gene. The CDR3 consists of 13 residues. Germline V lookup: CDR1 MGHDK, CDR2 SYGVNS. The V and J ends lost 4 bases and 3 bases respectively, with 7 bases between them. This CDR3 reads CASSASSNQPQHF. The CDR3 bases are TGTGCCAGCAGTGCTTCCTCCAATCAGCCCCAGCATTTT.

The CDR3: CASSTTPGRTSLHF. In DNA form, the CDR3 reads TGTGCCAGCAGCACGACACCCGGGAGAACGTCCCTCCACTTT. The chain joins TRBV14 to TRBJ1-6; D uncertain. The CDR3 consists of 14 residues. Per the germline V gene, CDR1 is SGHDN and CDR2 is FVKESK. V lost 5 bases to trimming and J lost 14 bases, with 19 bases between them.

This chain links TRBV5-6 with TRBJ2-2, with D maybe TRBD1 (5 bases). With 5 bases removed from V and 2 bases from J, the gap between germline ends came to 13 bases. The CDR3 length is 15 residues. Germline CDR1 and CDR2: SGHDT and YYEEEE. In DNA, the CDR3 is TGTGCCAGCAGACCCCAGGGCGCAAACACCGGGGAGCTGTTTTTT. It is translated as CASRPQGANTGELFF.

The rearrangement uses TRBV12-5 and TRBJ2-5, with D tentatively TRBD1 (6 bases). With 7 bases removed from V and 5 bases from J, the gap between germline ends came to 14 bases. This CDR3 is built from 13 residues. Germline CDR1 and CDR2: LGHNT and FRNRAP. The CDR3 here is CASAPQGWETQYF. CDR3 in DNA: TGTGCTAGTGCCCCACAGGGTTGGGAGACCCAGTACTTC.

The CDR3 bases are TGTGCCAGCAGGCAGGGTGCGACCGGGCAGCCCCAGCATTTT. This codes for CASRQGATGQPQHF. The chain is built from TRBV6-5 and TRBJ1-5; perhaps TRBD1 as D (5 bases). The CDR3 consists of 14 residues. Germline values: CDR1 MNHEY, CDR2 SVGAGI. V was cut by 6 bases and J by 7 bases, with 16 bases left in between.

The V and J genes are TRBV7-2 and TRBJ2-3, with TRBD2 identical over 7 bases. The germline gives CDR1 SGHTA, CDR2 FQGNSA. The CDR3 is made up of 13 amino acids. V shed 4 bases and J 6 bases; nucleotides not matched to a gene: 4. The CDR3 nucleotides are TGTGCCAGCAGCTGGCTACTAGCGGATACGCAGTATTTT. Its translation is CASSWLLADTQYF.

The V and J genes are TRBV5-4 and TRBJ1-6; TRBD1 agrees at 8 bases. From germline, CDR1 is SGHNT and CDR2 YYREEE (reference sequence). The J segment lost 9 bases and the V segment lost 0 bases, leaving 5 bases of the junction unmatched. The CDR3 length is 15 residues. This chain's CDR3 is CASSLDGQGGSPLHF. Here the CDR3 DNA reads TGTGCCAGCAGCTTGGACGGACAGGGTGGTTCACCCCTCCACTTT.

V gene TRBV27 combines with J gene TRBJ1-3, with D unresolved. Germline CDR1 MNHEY, CDR2 SMNVEV (reference sequence). The CDR3 totals 14 residues. Trimming left V 5 bases short and J 4 bases short, with 12 bases between. CDR3 sequence: CASSSAGLGNTIYF. DNA for the CDR3: TGTGCCAGCAGTAGCGCGGGATTGGGAAACACCATATATTTT.

This clone was detected once. The V and J genes are TRBV7-3 and TRBJ1-1; D unresolved. The length of the CDR3 is 15 residues. The germline V gene encodes CDR1 SGHTA and CDR2 FQGTGA. Trimming left V 2 bases short and J 1 base short, with 11 bases between. The chain's CDR3 is CASSLSPWANTEAFF. The DNA for the CDR3 is TGTGCCAGCAGCTTATCCCCCTGGGCGAACACTGAAGCTTTCTTT.

The chain links TRBV7-6 to TRBJ1-3; 8 bases are shared with TRBD1. This CDR3 region has 16 residues. V was pared by 1 base and J by 0 bases, with 2 bases of the junction left unmatched. CDR1 SGHVS and CDR2 FNYEAQ come from the germline V gene. The CDR3 DNA follows: TGTGCCAGCAGCTTAGAAACAGGGGGCTCTGGAAACACCATATATTTT. This translates into CASSLETGGSGNTIYF.

This chain joins TRBV5-4 and TRBJ2-7, with unresolved D. CDR3 length equals 16 residues. Germline-derived CDR1 and CDR2 are SGHNT and YYREEE (reference sequence). With 0 bases removed from V and 3 bases from J, the gap between germline ends came to 16 bases. In nucleotides, the CDR3 is TGTGCCAGCAGCTTGGGCGTCGGCGGCAGGCACTACGAGCAGTACTTC. Amino acid sequence: CASSLGVGGRHYEQYF.

A remark on this clone: Mismatch with germline at one junction end may stem from a read error. The J gene is TRBJ2-6, the V gene TRBV2, with a weak D call TRBD2 (7 bases). This CDR3 spans 16 amino acids. Germline CDR1 is SNHLY and CDR2 is FYNNEI. The CDR3 sequence: CASIEGGAPGANVLTF. CDR3 DNA sequence: TGTGCCAGCATTGAAGGGGGGGCGCCCGGGGCCAACGTCCTGACTTTC.

This clone has just one count. The chain recombines TRBV5-6 with TRBJ1-2; no clear D gene. Trimming stripped 0 bases from V and 5 bases from J, with 8 bases between. CDR1 is SGHDT and CDR2 is YYEEEE in the germline V gene. This CDR3 is built from 13 residues. Written as DNA, the CDR3 is TGTGCCAGCAGCTTGGCTAGGCAGTATGGCTACACCTTC. Encoded protein: CASSLARQYGYTF. The full variable domain, in which reference TRBV5-6 and TRBJ1-2 provide the parts outside the CDR3, is DAGVTQSPTHLIKTRGQQVTLRCSPKSGHDTVSWYQQALGQGPQFIFQYYEEEERQRGNFPDRFSGHQFPNYSSELNVNALLLGDSALYLCASSLARQYGYTFGSGTRLTVV.

The chain is built from TRBV10-2 and TRBJ1-1; a possible D gene is TRBD1 (5 bases). CDR1 is WSHSY and CDR2 is SAAADI in the germline V gene. This CDR3 comprises 14 residues. V gave up 6 bases and J gave up 1 base, with 12 bases separating them. DNA for the CDR3: TGCGCCAGCAGGGGGGAGGGTAGGAACACTGAAGCTTTCTTT. The encoded protein is CASRGEGRNTEAFF.

This chain connects TRBV5-1 to TRBJ1-1; D not certain. The CDR3 has 12 amino acids. Trimming removed 3 bases from V and 8 bases from J, with 11 bases in between. The germline CDR1 and CDR2 sequences are SGHRS and YFSETQ. CDR3 amino acids: CASSWEAGEAFF. CDR3 DNA: TGCGCCAGCAGCTGGGAGGCTGGGGAAGCTTTCTTT.

The V gene is TRBV3-1 (or the pseudogene TRBV3-2), the J gene TRBJ2-7; D is perhaps TRBD1 (5 bases). This CDR3 has 16 amino acids. CDR1 and CDR2 (germline): LGHDT, YNNKEL (reference sequence). The V end lost 0 bases, the J end lost 2 bases, and 14 bases lay between the germline ends. The CDR3 region is CASSQDFRGWAYEQYF. In DNA form, the CDR3 reads TGTGCCAGCAGCCAAGATTTTAGGGGCTGGGCCTACGAGCAGTACTTC.

This clone has more than one count but fewer than ten. The V gene is TRBV4-3, the J gene TRBJ1-2; no reliable D call. CDR3 length: 14 amino acids. Trimming took 0 bases from V and 3 from J, leaving 8 bases between them. CDR1 is LGHNA, CDR2 YSLEER, per germline. The DNA of the CDR3 is TGCGCCAGCAGCCAAGAGTCAGGATACTATGGCTACACCTTC. The encoded protein is CASSQESGYYGYTF.